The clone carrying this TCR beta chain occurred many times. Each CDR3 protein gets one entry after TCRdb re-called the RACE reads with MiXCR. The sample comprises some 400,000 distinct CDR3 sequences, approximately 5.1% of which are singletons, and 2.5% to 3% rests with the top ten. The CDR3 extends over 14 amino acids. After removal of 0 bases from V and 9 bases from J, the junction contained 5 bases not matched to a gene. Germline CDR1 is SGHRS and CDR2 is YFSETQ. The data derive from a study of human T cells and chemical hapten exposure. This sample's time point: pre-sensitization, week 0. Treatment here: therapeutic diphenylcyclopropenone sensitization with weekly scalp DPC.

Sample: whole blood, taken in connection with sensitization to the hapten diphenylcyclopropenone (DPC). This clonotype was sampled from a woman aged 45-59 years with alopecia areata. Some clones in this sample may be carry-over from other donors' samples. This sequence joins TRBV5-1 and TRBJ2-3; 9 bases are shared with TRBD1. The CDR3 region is CASSLEGQGLTQYF. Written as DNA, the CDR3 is TGCGCCAGCAGCTTGGAGGGACAGGGCCTCACGCAGTATTTT.